A single sample is the source of the 24 T cell receptor beta chains below, sequenced in a study of blood T cell repertoires in COVID-19. Here immunoSEQ multiplex PCR was the method, and the copy in TCRdb shows in-frame clones only, minus some. This table has around 6,200 clones, roughly 89% appearing once. The sequenced sample was peripheral blood. All receptors derive from a human donor in a cohort sampled during active COVID-19.

V usage is TRBV5-5 and J usage is TRBJ2-3; a weak D match, TRBD2 (5 bases). V was trimmed by 1 base and J by 0 bases, leaving 9 bases between them. CDR1 is SGHKS, CDR2 YYEKEE, per germline (reference sequence). The CDR3 is made up of 15 amino acids. This CDR3 is CASSLISGSTDTQYF. The CDR3 nucleotides are TGTGCCAGCAGCTTGATCAGCGGTAGCACAGATACGCAGTATTTT.

The V and J genes are TRBV5-1 and TRBJ1-4; perhaps TRBD1 as D (6 bases). The CDR3 has 14 residues. Germline V lookup: CDR1 SGHRS, CDR2 YFSETQ. The V gene lost 4 bases and the J gene lost 2 bases, with 9 bases spanning the gap. Here the CDR3 DNA reads TGCGCCAGCAGCCCTCAGGGGACTAATGAAAAACTGTTTTTT. It translates to CASSPQGTNEKLFF.

V is TRBV7-2 and J is TRBJ1-1; D not resolved. The germline CDR1 and CDR2 sequences are SGHTA and FQGNSA. The CDR3 consists of 14 residues. Trimming cost V 4 bases and J 1 base, with 10 bases left between them. CDR3 loop: CASSSEAGNTEAFF. As DNA, the CDR3 is TGTGCCAGCAGCTCGGAGGCAGGGAACACTGAAGCTTTCTTT.

This chain uses TRBV30 with TRBJ2-6; D is unclear. Germline CDR1 GTSNPN, CDR2 SVGIG (reference sequence). The CDR3 spans 13 residues. V was shortened by 4 bases and J by 1 base, with 5 bases between the two germline ends. The CDR3 region is CAWTQSGANVLTF. Written as DNA, the CDR3 is TGTGCCTGGACTCAGTCTGGGGCCAACGTCCTGACTTTC.

The rearrangement joins TRBV7-3 to TRBJ2-3, with a tentative D call TRBD2 (6 bases). CDR1 and CDR2 from the germline V gene are SGHTA and FQGTGA. The CDR3 runs 16 residues. Between the trimmed V and J ends, which lost 1 base and 2 bases, there was a span of 13 bases. In DNA form, the CDR3 reads TGTGCCAGCAGCTTAAGGGCGGGGCCCTCCACAGATACGCAGTATTTT. This sequence encodes CASSLRAGPSTDTQYF.

V is TRBV3-1 (or the pseudogene TRBV3-2) and J is TRBJ1-5; TRBD1 agrees at 7 bases. V lost 4 bases to trimming and J lost 7 bases; unmatched junction nucleotides: 4. This CDR3 contains 13 residues. Germline CDR1 and CDR2: LGHDT and YNNKEL (reference sequence). The CDR3 here is CASSLQGSQPQHF. The DNA of the CDR3 is TGTGCCAGCAGCCTACAGGGGTCCCAGCCCCAGCATTTT.

CDR3 DNA sequence: TGTGCCAGCAGTTCCTGGGACAGGGTGAACACCGGGGAGCTGTTTTTT. Residues: CASSSWDRVNTGELFF. This rearrangement joins TRBV28 to TRBJ2-2, with 9 bases matching TRBD1. Germline lookup yields CDR1 MDHEN and CDR2 SYDVKM. This CDR3 is built from 16 residues. The trim removed 4 bases at V and 1 base at J, leaving 4 bases unmatched.

The chain combines TRBV24-1 with TRBJ1-4; D is ambiguous. V lost 5 bases to trimming and J lost 7 bases, with 13 bases between them. Germline V gene sequence: CDR1 KGHDR, CDR2 SFDVKD. The CDR3 sequence is 14 residues long. The CDR3 loop reads CATSAHGETEKLFF. The CDR3 coding sequence is TGTGCCACCAGTGCCCACGGAGAGACTGAAAAACTGTTTTTT.

The chain couples TRBV19 to TRBJ2-2; 9 bases fit TRBD1. Unmatched junction bases numbered 6, after V lost 8 bases and J lost 5 bases. The CDR3 is 14 amino acids. Looked up from germline, CDR1 is LNHDA and CDR2 is SQIVND (reference sequence). Written as DNA, the CDR3 is TGTGCCAGTGGCGGGACAGGGTGGACCGGGGAGCTGTTTTTT. Its protein product is CASGGTGWTGELFF.

This chain connects TRBV5-1 to TRBJ2-7; 7 bases agree with TRBD1. In germline, CDR1 is SGHRS, CDR2 YFSETQ. V lost 3 bases and J lost 6; bases outside the gene matches: 9. The CDR3 is made up of 14 amino acids. Here the CDR3 DNA reads TGCGCCAGCAGCTCGACAGGGTTTCGCCTCGAGCAGTACTTC. It is translated as CASSSTGFRLEQYF.

The rearrangement links TRBV9 to TRBJ2-1; 7 positions agree with TRBD2. The trim removed 5 bases at V and 10 bases at J, leaving 12 bases unmatched. This CDR3 has 14 residues. The germline CDR1 and CDR2 sequences are SGDLS and YYNGEE. The CDR3 is CASSEGLLHPEQFF. The CDR3 DNA follows: TGTGCCAGCAGTGAGGGACTACTCCACCCAGAGCAGTTCTTC.

This rearrangement joins TRBV7-9 to TRBJ1-1; TRBD1 matches at 7 bases. The germline CDR1 and CDR2 sequences are SEHNR and FQNEAQ (reference sequence). With V trimmed by 6 bases and J by 2 bases, 6 bases remained unmatched. There are 14 residues in the CDR3. The DNA of the CDR3 is TGTGCCAGCAGAAGGAGACAGGGAAACACTGAAGCTTTCTTT. Its translation is CASRRRQGNTEAFF.

The chain recombines TRBV27 with TRBJ2-5; weak D call: TRBD2 (7 bases). The CDR3 consists of 14 residues. Trimming removed 6 bases at V and 1 base at J, with 12 bases between. Germline assignment: CDR1 MNHEY and CDR2 SMNVEV (reference sequence). The CDR3 nucleotides read TGTGCCAGCAGCCGGGGGGCACCCCAAGAGACCCAGTACTTC. Translation: CASSRGAPQETQYF.

This clone has a single count. J is TRBJ2-3 and V is TRBV6-4; 7 bases are shared with TRBD2. The CDR3 has 16 residues. Per the germline V gene, CDR1 is MRHNA and CDR2 is SNTAGT. The junction had 8 bases not matched to a gene; V was cut back by 3 bases and J by 2 bases. CDR3 DNA: TGTGCCAGCAGTGAAGGTGGTAGCGGGTCCACAGATACGCAGTATTTT. Translating it yields CASSEGGSGSTDTQYF.

This chain links TRBV25-1 with TRBJ1-5; unclear D gene. Germline V lookup: CDR1 MGHDK, CDR2 SYGVNS. V was shortened by 2 bases and J by 6 bases, with 11 bases between the two germline ends. The CDR3 is 14 residues long. The CDR3 sequence: CASSEMGGSQPQHF. For the CDR3, the DNA is TGTGCCAGCAGTGAAATGGGAGGGAGTCAGCCCCAGCATTTT. The full variable domain, its missing parts supplied by reference TRBV25-1 and TRBJ1-5, is EADIYQTPRYLVIGTGKKITLECSQTMGHDKMYWYQQDPGMELHLIHYSYGVNSTEKGDLSSESTVSRIRTEHFPLTLESARPSHTSQYLCASSEMGGSQPQHFGDGTRLSIL.

The V gene is TRBV24-1, the J gene TRBJ2-5; 7 bases map to TRBD2. V lost 9 bases, J lost 1 base, and 1 base stayed unmatched. CDR1 is KGHDR and CDR2 is SFDVKD in the germline V gene. The CDR3 length is 12 residues. The CDR3 nucleotides are TGTGCCACCGCGGGAGTCCAAGAGACCCAGTACTTC. Residues: CATAGVQETQYF.

This sequence joins TRBV5-1 and TRBJ2-3; D possibly corresponds to TRBD2 (5 bases). CDR3 size: 14 residues. CDR1 SGHRS and CDR2 YFSETQ come from the germline V gene. Trimming removed 6 bases from V and 3 bases from J, with 14 bases in between. CDR3 coding DNA: TGCGCCAGCAATCTAGCTGACGCGACAGATACGCAGTATTTT. Translated, it gives CASNLADATDTQYF.

V usage is TRBV10-3 and J usage is TRBJ1-1; 11 nucleotides line up with TRBD1. This CDR3 has 18 residues. Germline V gene sequence: CDR1 ENHRY, CDR2 SYGVKD. Germline trimming cut 5 bases from V and 2 bases from J; bases unmatched to any gene: 13. CDR3 loop: CAISHGDRGVFTNTEAFF. As DNA, the CDR3 is TGTGCCATCAGTCACGGGGACAGGGGGGTGTTTACCAACACTGAAGCTTTCTTT.

This sequence joins TRBV6-2 or TRBV6-3 and TRBJ2-3, with D perhaps TRBD1 (5 bases). Looked up from germline, CDR1 is MNHEY and CDR2 is SVGEGT. The V and J ends lost 0 bases and 2 bases respectively, with 9 bases between them. This CDR3 comprises 15 residues. CDR3 in amino acids: CASSYSMTVTDTQYF. The CDR3, as DNA: TGTGCCAGCAGTTACTCTATGACAGTCACAGATACGCAGTATTTT.

The chain employs TRBV3-1 (or the pseudogene TRBV3-2) and TRBJ1-2; TRBD1 is a possible D gene (6 bases). Germline CDR1 is LGHDT and CDR2 is YNNKEL (reference sequence). V was shortened by 4 bases and J by 4 bases, with 19 bases between the two germline ends. This CDR3 region has 16 residues. CDR3: CASSPPPFGTIYGYTF. CDR3 sequence (DNA): TGTGCCAGCAGCCCGCCCCCGTTTGGGACAATCTATGGCTACACCTTC.

The gene calls are TRBV3-1 (or the pseudogene TRBV3-2) and TRBJ2-3; 9 bases agree with TRBD2. The J segment lost 6 bases and the V segment lost 0 bases, leaving 10 bases of the junction unmatched. The CDR3 has 17 amino acids. From germline, CDR1 is LGHDT and CDR2 YNNKEL (reference sequence). DNA for the CDR3: TGTGCCAGCAGCCAAGATTTGGCTAGCGGGAATTATGATACGCAGTATTTT. Residues: CASSQDLASGNYDTQYF.

The chain combines TRBV28 with TRBJ1-1, with TRBD1 as a possible D gene (6 bases). Trimming took 8 bases from V and 5 from J, leaving 18 bases between them. Germline lookup yields CDR1 MDHEN and CDR2 SYDVKM. The CDR3 runs 14 residues. The CDR3 sequence: CASRITQGSTEAFF. The CDR3 DNA is TGTGCCAGCCGAATTACACAGGGTTCGACTGAAGCTTTCTTT.

This chain uses TRBV2 with TRBJ1-2, with 7 positions matching TRBD1. CDR1 SNHLY and CDR2 FYNNEI come from the germline V gene. CDR3 size: 14 residues. V lost 6 bases and J lost 1; bases outside the gene matches: 5. This CDR3 is CASRPGQLNYGYTF. The CDR3 DNA is TGTGCCAGCAGACCGGGACAGCTTAACTATGGCTACACCTTC.

The chain has TRBV2 and TRBJ1-5, with a tentative D call TRBD1 (5 bases). Germline assignment: CDR1 SNHLY and CDR2 FYNNEI. Trimming pared 0 bases from V and 7 bases from J, leaving 13 bases between. The CDR3 runs 15 residues. DNA of the CDR3: TGTGCCAGCAGTGAAGCGTCCCAGGGAGGGCAGCCCCAGCATTTT. Translation: CASSEASQGGQPQHF.